Presented here are 24 T cell receptor beta chains from one specimen sequenced in a study of T cells expressing NK-cell markers. With the 5' RACE reads reprocessed, TCRdb shows one record per CDR3 protein and no DNA. The sample is made up of roughly 450,000 distinct CDR3 sequences, and the top ten hold roughly 1.4% of it. Sequences were obtained from blood T cells: a sorted CD56 or NKG2C T cell subset, CD4+ or CD8+ T cells, or bulk PBMC T cells (not recorded which). The receptors derive from a woman aged 45-65 years in good health.

V gene TRBV29-1 combines with J gene TRBJ2-7. This CDR3 has 15 amino acids. CDR1 and CDR2 (germline): SQVTM, ANQGSEA. The CDR3 protein is CSVCHSVVSTGEQYF.

V gene TRBV11-2 combines with J gene TRBJ2-7; TCRdb gives TRBD1 as the D gene, but with no DNA this cannot be confirmed. Germline V gene data show CDR1 as SGHAT and CDR2 as FQNNGV. This CDR3 is 14 amino acids long. CDR3 region: CASSTYRGEYEQYF.

The chain has TRBV29-1 and TRBJ2-5; TCRdb proposes TRBD1, but this gene call is untestable without DNA. Germline CDR1 reads SQVTM; CDR2 reads ANQGSEA. This CDR3 has 15 residues. CDR3 loop: CSVSPPGQESETQYF.

The V call is TRBV12-3 or TRBV12-4, the J call TRBJ2-7. The CDR3 runs 13 residues. The CDR3 here is CASSLGTPYEQYF.

The chain combines TRBV5-1 with TRBJ2-5; checking the TCRdb D call of TRBD2 is not possible without DNA. The length of the CDR3 is 14 residues. Germline CDR1 reads SGHRS; CDR2 reads YFSETQ. CDR3 amino acids: CASSFQRELKTQYF.

The rearrangement uses TRBV20-1 and TRBJ1-2; TCRdb's assignment of TRBD1 cannot be checked, as there is no DNA. Germline CDR1 and CDR2: DFQATT and SNEGSKA (reference sequence). CDR3 size: 16 residues. CDR3 sequence: CSARDPLQGAEYGYTF.

This CDR3 is CATSDLGVGSTGELFF. The chain combines TRBV24-1 with TRBJ2-2. This CDR3 spans 16 amino acids. The germline CDR1 and CDR2 sequences are KGHDR and SFDVKD.

Here the CDR3 reads CAISGPQQGQETQYF. This sequence joins TRBV10-3 and TRBJ2-5; TCRdb's D gene call, TRBD1, goes unchecked for lack of DNA. The CDR3 covers 15 residues. In germline, CDR1 is ENHRY, CDR2 SYGVKD.

This chain joins TRBV7-8 and TRBJ2-3. Germline V gene data show CDR1 as SGHVS and CDR2 as FQNEAQ. This CDR3 comprises 15 residues. This chain's CDR3 is CASSTEAYKTDTQYF. The full variable domain, its missing parts supplied by reference TRBV7-8 and TRBJ2-3, is GAGVSQSPRYKVAKRGQDVALRCDPISGHVSLFWYQQALGQGPEFLTYFQNEAQLDKSGLPSDRFFAERPEGSVSTLKIQRTQQEDSAVYLCASSTEAYKTDTQYFGPGTRLTVL.

The rearrangement joins TRBV5-8 to TRBJ1-4. The CDR3 has 15 residues. Germline V gene sequence: CDR1 SGHTS, CDR2 YDEGEE. CDR3: CASSLSQGPNEKLFF.

V is TRBV2 and J is TRBJ1-6. The CDR3 is 14 amino acids. Germline assignment: CDR1 SNHLY and CDR2 FYNNEI. CDR3 residues: CASSRRSYNSPLHF. Full variable domain (outside the CDR3, taken from reference TRBV2 and TRBJ1-6): EPEVTQTPSHQVTQMGQEVILRCVPISNHLYFYWYRQILGQKVEFLVSFYNNEISEKSEIFDDQFSVERPDGSNFTLKIRSTKLEDSAMYFCASSRRSYNSPLHFGNGTRLTVT.

V is TRBV5-1 and J is TRBJ2-1; with no DNA, the TCRdb D assignment of TRBD2 cannot be verified. Per the germline V gene, CDR1 is SGHRS and CDR2 is YFSETQ. This CDR3 region has 15 residues. The CDR3 is CASSMTSGRFDEQFF.

This chain links TRBV5-1 with TRBJ2-2. Germline V gives CDR1 SGHRS, CDR2 YFSETQ. This CDR3 contains 15 residues. The CDR3 sequence is CASSRDNANSGELFF.

V is TRBV7-9 and J is TRBJ2-1; TCRdb's D gene call, TRBD1, goes unchecked for lack of DNA. There are 13 residues in the CDR3. Germline loops: CDR1 SEHNR, CDR2 FQNEAQ (reference sequence). This chain's CDR3 is CASSSREQGARFF.

This sequence joins TRBV5-1 and TRBJ1-1; TCRdb gives TRBD1 as the D gene, but with no DNA this cannot be confirmed. The germline V gene encodes CDR1 SGHRS and CDR2 YFSETQ. The CDR3 consists of 12 residues. This CDR3 reads CASSLEGGRAFF.

The chain joins TRBV11-3 to TRBJ2-7; TCRdb's D call of TRBD1 is untestable without DNA. Germline-derived CDR1 and CDR2 are SGHNT and YENEEA. This CDR3 is 15 amino acids long. CDR3: CASSSQGLASYEQYF. The variable domain in full, completed from reference TRBV11-3 and TRBJ2-7, reads EAGVVQSPRYKIIEKKQPVAFWCNPISGHNTLYWYLQNLGQGPELLIRYENEEAVDDSQLPKDRFSAERLKGVDSTLKIQPAELGDSAVYLCASSSQGLASYEQYFGPGTRLTVT.

The chain has TRBV7-2 and TRBJ2-1; TCRdb's D gene call, TRBD2, goes unchecked for lack of DNA. Per germline, CDR1 SGHTA and CDR2 FQGNSA. The CDR3 covers 15 residues. CDR3 sequence: CASTSLAGVFNEQFF.

The chain employs TRBV5-1 and TRBJ2-1; TCRdb designates TRBD1, a call that cannot be tested without DNA. From germline, CDR1 is SGHRS and CDR2 YFSETQ. The CDR3 extends over 15 amino acids. CDR3 sequence: CASTHGGAGYNEQFF.

The V gene is TRBV20-1, the J gene TRBJ2-5; no DNA is available, so the TRBD1 call from TCRdb remains unchecked. The CDR3 spans 12 residues. The germline gives CDR1 DFQATT, CDR2 SNEGSKA (reference sequence). Here the CDR3 reads CSARHGGETQYF.

The chain recombines TRBV5-1 with TRBJ2-5. The CDR3 runs 15 residues. CDR1 is SGHRS and CDR2 is YFSETQ in the germline V gene. This CDR3 reads CASSLADVRQETQYF.

The genes are TRBV20-1 and TRBJ2-3. The CDR3 runs to 16 residues. CDR1 DFQATT and CDR2 SNEGSKA come from the germline V gene (reference sequence). The CDR3 loop is CSAREPLRSGTDTQYF.

The chain links TRBV10-2 to TRBJ2-2; TCRdb lists TRBD1, though no DNA is available to test this call. The CDR3 is made up of 16 amino acids. Germline CDR1 reads WSHSY; CDR2 reads SAAADI. CDR3 in amino acids: CASSELTGTYTGELFF.

V and J are TRBV29-1 and TRBJ2-1; the D gene TCRdb calls, TRBD2, cannot be checked with no DNA. Germline CDR1 and CDR2: SQVTM and ANQGSEA. The length of the CDR3 is 14 residues. The chain's CDR3 is CSVEKPSGRYEQFF.

The genes are TRBV20-1 and TRBJ2-3; the D gene TCRdb calls, TRBD2, cannot be checked with no DNA. This CDR3 is 18 amino acids long. CDR1 and CDR2 (germline): DFQATT, SNEGSKA (reference sequence). This CDR3 reads CSAREKISGKANTDTQYF.